This T cell receptor beta chain was identified during a study of T cell changes during pregnancy in multiple sclerosis. V shed 0 bases and J 4 bases; nucleotides not matched to a gene: 9. Germline loops: CDR1 LGHNA, CDR2 YSLEER. This CDR3 contains 16 residues. Sequencing was performed with immunoSEQ multiplex PCR; in TCRdb, only in-frame clones are kept and a portion is missing. The sample lists fewer than 45,000 clones; more than 75% were seen once. Source: CD8+ T cells from peripheral blood mononuclear cells, taken after pregnancy. The chain combines TRBV4-3 with TRBJ2-7, with TRBD1 identical over 7 bases. The source of this sequence is a female donor in good health, enrolled as a control in a pregnancy study. CDR3 in amino acids: CASSQDRTGALYEQYF. Here the CDR3 DNA reads TGCGCCAGCAGCCAAGATCGAACAGGGGCGCTGTACGAGCAGTACTTC.